This record concerns one T cell receptor (beta chain) sequence. Its antigen is currently unknown. Produced via immunoSEQ multiplex PCR; TCRdb's table is partial and in-frame only. The profile shows some 43,000 clones, approximately 85% of them singletons. The study gave focal radiation plus ipilimumab CTLA-4 blockade to patients with chemo-refractory metastatic non-small-cell lung cancer. This specimen belongs to a study of radiotherapy plus CTLA-4 blockade in lung cancer. Trimming removed 7 bases from V and 5 bases from J, with 17 bases in between. From germline, CDR1 is MNHEY and CDR2 SVGAGI. This CDR3 is 15 amino acids long. Study-level points and caveats: Once radiotherapy plus ipilimumab had been given, TCR clones derived from tumor expanded in blood.

Sequencing used peripheral blood, obtained from a patient treated with radiotherapy plus ipilimumab. The TCR comes from a human donor with non-small cell lung cancer who had stable disease on radiotherapy plus ipilimumab. The rearrangement links TRBV6-5 to TRBJ2-2, with D possibly being TRBD1 (6 bases). CDR3 bases: TGTGCCAGCACTCGAAGACCACAGGGAACCGGGGAGCTGTTTTTT. This sequence encodes CASTRRPQGTGELFF.